This passage covers 5 T cell receptor beta chains from one sample sequenced in a study of cytomegalovirus exposure and HLA in healthy donors (dated by TCRdb to 2016 to 2017). Receptor amplification or capture employed the immunoSEQ multiplex PCR assay. For the multiplex PCR, a mixture combining 60 forward primers for TCR Vbeta segments and 13 reverse primers for TCR Jbeta segments was used. TCRdb limited this immuneACCESS table to in-frame rearrangements with V and J called. A share of clones is missing; checked studies link under half to unresolved V genes, and the rest is unexplained. In this sample the table shows around 36,000 clones, roughly 79% of which occur a single time. The ten largest clones capture about 10% of the sample. Source material: PBMCs. The receptor set was obtained from a woman aged 40-49 years in good health and CMV-seronegative.

The chain joins TRBV5-6 to TRBJ1-4; a possible D gene is TRBD1 (6 bases). This CDR3 spans 15 amino acids. Trimming stripped 1 base from V and 6 bases from J, with 13 bases between. From germline, CDR1 is SGHDT and CDR2 YYEEEE. The CDR3 region is CASSLTGSEYEKLFF. CDR3 DNA: TGTGCCAGCAGCTTGACAGGGTCCGAGTATGAAAAACTGTTTTTT. Using reference TRBV5-6 and TRBJ1-4 for the parts outside the CDR3, the full variable domain is DAGVTQSPTHLIKTRGQQVTLRCSPKSGHDTVSWYQQALGQGPQFIFQYYEEEERQRGNFPDRFSGHQFPNYSSELNVNALLLGDSALYLCASSLTGSEYEKLFFGSGTQLSVL.

The chain has TRBV7-8 and TRBJ2-1, with TRBD1 matching 10 bases. Per germline, CDR1 SGHVS and CDR2 FQNEAQ. CDR3 length equals 15 residues. J lost 9 bases, V lost 7 bases, and 12 bases had no gene match. The CDR3 sequence: CASTNRDRGHFEQFF. CDR3 nucleotide sequence: TGTGCCAGCACCAACCGGGACAGGGGACATTTTGAGCAGTTCTTC.

J is TRBJ1-2 and V is TRBV7-2; 10 nucleotides match TRBD1. The CDR3 contains 14 residues. Losses at the gene ends were 0 bases for V and 8 bases for J; bases not matched to a gene: 3. Germline loops: CDR1 SGHTA, CDR2 FQGNSA. CDR3 coding DNA: TGTGCCAGCAGCTTAGCAAGGACAGGGGGAGGCTACACCTTC. Its protein is CASSLARTGGGYTF. The full variable domain, its missing parts supplied by reference TRBV7-2 and TRBJ1-2, is GAGVSQSPSNKVTEKGKDVELRCDPISGHTALYWYRQSLGQGLEFLIYFQGNSAPDKSGLPSDRFSAERTGGSVSTLTIQRTQQEDSAVYLCASSLARTGGGYTFGSGTRLTVV.

This chain connects TRBV28 to TRBJ2-4, with no clear D. V was pared by 6 bases and J by 0 bases, with 9 bases between. CDR3 length: 14 residues. Germline V CDR1 and CDR2: MDHEN, SYDVKM. The CDR3 region is CASSLGSAKNIQYF. CDR3 coding DNA: TGTGCCAGCAGCCTGGGCTCAGCCAAAAACATTCAGTACTTC.

The V and J genes are TRBV4-1 and TRBJ2-5; TRBD2 is a possible D gene (6 bases). Trimming stripped 6 bases from V and 5 bases from J, with 19 bases between. The CDR3 has 15 amino acids. Germline V gene sequence: CDR1 MGHRA, CDR2 YSYEKL. CDR3 nucleotide sequence: TGCGCCAGCAGTAGGGCGGGGCCGTTGGAGGAGACCCAGTACTTC. It translates to CASSRAGPLEETQYF.